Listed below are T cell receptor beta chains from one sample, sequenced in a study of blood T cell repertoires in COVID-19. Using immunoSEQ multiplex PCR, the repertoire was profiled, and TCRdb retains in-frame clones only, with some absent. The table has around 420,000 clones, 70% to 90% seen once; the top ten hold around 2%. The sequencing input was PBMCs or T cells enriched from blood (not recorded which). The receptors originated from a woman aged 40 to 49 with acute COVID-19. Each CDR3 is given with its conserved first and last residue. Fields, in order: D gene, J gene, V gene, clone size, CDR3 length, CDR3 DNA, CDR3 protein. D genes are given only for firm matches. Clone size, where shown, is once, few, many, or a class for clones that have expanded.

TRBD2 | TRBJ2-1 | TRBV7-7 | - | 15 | TGTGCCAGCAGCCGCGCGGGGGGGCGCGGCAATGAGCAGTTCTTC | CASSRAGGRGNEQFF
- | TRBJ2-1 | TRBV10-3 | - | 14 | TGTGCCATCAGTGAGTCGGAGACTCTCAATGAGCAGTTCTTC | CAISESETLNEQFF
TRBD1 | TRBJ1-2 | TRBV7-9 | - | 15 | TGTGCCAGCTATAGGGGACAGGGGCCCGACTATGGCTACACCTTC | CASYRGQGPDYGYTF
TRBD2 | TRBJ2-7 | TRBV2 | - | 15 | TGTGCCAGCAGCGCTAGCGGGGGTTCGACCTACGAGCAGTACTTC | CASSASGGSTYEQYF
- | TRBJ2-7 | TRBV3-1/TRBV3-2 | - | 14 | TGTGCCAGCAGCCCTAGTAATCCGGTCTACGAGCAGTACTTC | CASSPSNPVYEQYF
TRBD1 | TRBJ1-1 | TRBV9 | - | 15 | TGTGCCAGCAGCGCCCTGGACAGGGGGATCACTGAAGCTTTCTTT | CASSALDRGITEAFF
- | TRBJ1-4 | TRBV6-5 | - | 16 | TGTGCCAGCAGTTACTCGTGGCCCGACGGGAGTGAAAAACTGTTTTTT | CASSYSWPDGSEKLFF
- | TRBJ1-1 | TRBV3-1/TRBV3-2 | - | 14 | TGTGCCAGCAGCCAAGTTGGGCCGAACACTGAAGCTTTCTTT | CASSQVGPNTEAFF
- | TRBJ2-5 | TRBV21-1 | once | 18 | TGTGCCAGCAGCATAACACGTGGGGACAGGGCAGACCAAGAGACCCAGTACTTC | CASSITRGDRADQETQYF
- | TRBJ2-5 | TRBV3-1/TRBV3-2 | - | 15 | TGTGCCAGCAGCCTTGCCGGGACATTCCAAGAGACCCAGTACTTC | CASSLAGTFQETQYF
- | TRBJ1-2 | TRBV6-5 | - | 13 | TGTGCCAGCAGTCCCACTCGGGTCTATGGCTACACCTTC | CASSPTRVYGYTF
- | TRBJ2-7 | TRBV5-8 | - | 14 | TGTGCCAGCAGCTTTAAGGACAGAACCTACGAGCAGTACTTC | CASSFKDRTYEQYF
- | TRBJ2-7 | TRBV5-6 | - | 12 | TGTGCCAGCAGCTTGGGGGGCGGCGAGCAGTACTTC | CASSLGGGEQYF
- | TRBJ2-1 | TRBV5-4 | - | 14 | TGTGCCAGCAATAGCAGATCGTCCTACAATGAGCAGTTCTTC | CASNSRSSYNEQFF
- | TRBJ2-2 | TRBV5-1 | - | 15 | TGCGCCAGCAGGTTGGACGGGTCGAACACCGGGGAGCTGTTTTTT | CASRLDGSNTGELFF
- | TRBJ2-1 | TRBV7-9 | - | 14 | TGTGCCAGCAGCTCAGGACAGATTTACAATGAGCAGTTCTTC | CASSSGQIYNEQFF
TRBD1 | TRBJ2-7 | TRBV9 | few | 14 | TGTGCCAGCAGCTGGACAGGTAGCTCCTACGAGCAGTACTTC | CASSWTGSSYEQYF
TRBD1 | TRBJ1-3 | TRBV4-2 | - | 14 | TGTGCCAGCAGACCGGGACAGGGGGACAACACCATATATTTT | CASRPGQGDNTIYF
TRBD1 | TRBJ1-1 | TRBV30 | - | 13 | TGTGCCTGGAGTGCGGACAGGGGGCAACATGCTTTCTTT | CAWSADRGQHAFF
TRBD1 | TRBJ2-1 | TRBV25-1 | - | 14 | TGTGCCAGCAGTGGACAGGGGTCGTACAATGAGCAGTTCTTC | CASSGQGSYNEQFF
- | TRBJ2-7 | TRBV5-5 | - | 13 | TGTGCCAGCAGCTTGGGCAGGTTGTCCGAGCAGTACTTC | CASSLGRLSEQYF
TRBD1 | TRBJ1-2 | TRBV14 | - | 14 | TGTGCCAGCAGCCAAAACAGGGGTCACTATGGCTACACCTTC | CASSQNRGHYGYTF
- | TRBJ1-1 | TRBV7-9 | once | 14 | TGTGCCAGCAGCTCCGCCCAGGTAGTCTATGAAGCTTTCTTT | CASSSAQVVYEAFF
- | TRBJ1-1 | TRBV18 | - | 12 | TGTGCCAGCTCACCAAGACTAGCTGAAGCTTTCTTT | CASSPRLAEAFF
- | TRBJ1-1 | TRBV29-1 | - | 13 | TGCAGCGTTGAACACAGGGCGACCACTGAAGCTTTCTTT | CSVEHRATTEAFF
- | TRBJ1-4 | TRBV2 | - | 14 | TGTGCCAGCACCGAATGGGGGCTTGGGGAAAAACTGTTTTTT | CASTEWGLGEKLFF
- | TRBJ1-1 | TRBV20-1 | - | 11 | TGCAGTGCTATTAGTCTCACTGAAGCTTTCTTT | CSAISLTEAFF
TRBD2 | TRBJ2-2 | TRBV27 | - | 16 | TGTGCCAGCTCCCAGCGGGGGGACCAGAACACCGGGGAGCTGTTTTTT | CASSQRGDQNTGELFF
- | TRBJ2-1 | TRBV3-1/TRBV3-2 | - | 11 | TGTGCCAGCAGCCTATTAGATGAGCAGTTCTTC | CASSLLDEQFF
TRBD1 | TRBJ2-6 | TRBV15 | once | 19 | TGTGCCACCAGCACTACTAGGGGGACAGGGTTTTTCGGGGCCAACGTCCTGACTTTC | CATSTTRGTGFFGANVLTF
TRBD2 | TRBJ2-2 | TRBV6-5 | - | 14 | TGTGCCAGCAGATCTAGCGGGGACACCGGGGAGCTGTTTTTT | CASRSSGDTGELFF
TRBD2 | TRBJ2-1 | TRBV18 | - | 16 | TGTGCCAGCTCACCACAAAGCGGGGGGGCCTACAATGAGCAGTTCTTC | CASSPQSGGAYNEQFF
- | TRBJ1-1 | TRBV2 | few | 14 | TGTGCCAGCATCCAGGGGATGGAGAACACTGAAGCTTTCTTT | CASIQGMENTEAFF
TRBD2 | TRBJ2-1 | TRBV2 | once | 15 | TGTGCCAGCAGTGATCCGGGGGGGCCGGATTTTGAGCAGTTCTTC | CASSDPGGPDFEQFF
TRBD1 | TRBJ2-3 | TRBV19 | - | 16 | TGTGCCAGTAGTATAGATAGGGACAGGGGAGCAGATACGCAGTATTTT | CASSIDRDRGADTQYF
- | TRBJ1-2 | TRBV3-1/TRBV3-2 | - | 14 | TGTGCCAGCAGCCAAGATTCGGTAACCTATGGCTACACCTTC | CASSQDSVTYGYTF
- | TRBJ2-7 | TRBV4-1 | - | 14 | TGCGCCGGCAGCCAATCCATCGGGGTCTACGAGCAGTACTTC | CAGSQSIGVYEQYF
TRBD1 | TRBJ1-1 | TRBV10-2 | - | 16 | TGCGCCAGCAGGCCTGGGACAGGGGGAATTAACACTGAAGCTTTCTTT | CASRPGTGGINTEAFF
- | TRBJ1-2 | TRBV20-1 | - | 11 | TGCAGTGGAGGGGGTAACTATGGCTACACCTTC | CSGGGNYGYTF
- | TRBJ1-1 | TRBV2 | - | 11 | TGTGCCAGCACCAGGACAGTTGAAGCTTTCTTT | CASTRTVEAFF
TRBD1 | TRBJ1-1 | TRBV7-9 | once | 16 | TGTGCCAGCAGCTTAGGGACAGGGGGCCCCTACACTGAAGCTTTCTTT | CASSLGTGGPYTEAFF
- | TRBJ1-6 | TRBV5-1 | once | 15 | TGCGCCAGCAGCTTGGCGGGGGTTTCCCGATCACCCCTCCACTTT | CASSLAGVSRSPLHF
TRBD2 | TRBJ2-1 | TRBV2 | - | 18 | TGTGCCAGCAGTGGGGGACTAGCGGGGGCCCGCTCCTACAATGAGCAGTTCTTC | CASSGGLAGARSYNEQFF
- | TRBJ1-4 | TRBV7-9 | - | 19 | TGTGCCAGCAGCTTAGGGGAGGGGGTCTCGGGGCCCCCGACTGAAAAACTGTTTTTT | CASSLGEGVSGPPTEKLFF
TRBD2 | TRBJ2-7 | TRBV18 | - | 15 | TGTGCCAGCTCAACAAATAGCGGGGGGCCCTACGAGCAGTACTTC | CASSTNSGGPYEQYF
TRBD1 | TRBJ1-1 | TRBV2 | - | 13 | TGTGCCAGCAGTGTGGACAGGGACACTGAAGCTTTCTTT | CASSVDRDTEAFF